These 23 T cell receptor beta chains were sequenced from one sample in a study of cytomegalovirus exposure and HLA in healthy donors. Vbeta (60) and Jbeta (13) primers were used in the PCR. Profiled with immunoSEQ multiplex PCR; TCRdb holds only in-frame clones, not every one. The sample lists around 190,000 clones; less than 90% were seen once. The sequenced material came from PBMCs. The receptors come from a woman aged 25 to 39 in good health and CMV-seronegative.

This clone was counted only a few times. The chain combines TRBV2 with TRBJ1-2, with D unclear. V was clipped by 10 bases and J by 2 bases, with 17 bases between them. Germline assignment: CDR1 SNHLY and CDR2 FYNNEI. This CDR3 has 14 amino acids. CDR3 DNA: TGTGCCAACACTATATCTCTACTGAACTATGGCTACACCTTC. Its translation is CANTISLLNYGYTF.

V and J are TRBV5-1 and TRBJ2-5; weak D call: TRBD2 (6 bases). CDR3 length equals 14 residues. In germline, CDR1 is SGHRS, CDR2 YFSETQ. V was shortened by 1 base and J by 5 bases, with 12 bases between the two germline ends. CDR3 sequence: CASSLYGSRETQYF. CDR3 coding DNA: TGCGCCAGCAGCTTGTACGGGAGCCGGGAGACCCAGTACTTC.

The V call is TRBV5-1, the J call TRBJ2-3; 7 nucleotides match TRBD2. The CDR3 runs 16 residues. The germline V gene encodes CDR1 SGHRS and CDR2 YFSETQ. V lost 0 bases to trimming and J lost 6 bases; unmatched junction nucleotides: 10. The CDR3, as DNA: TGCGCCAGCAGCTTGGAAGGTGGCAGGACTAGGGATACGCAGTATTTT. Amino acid sequence: CASSLEGGRTRDTQYF.

V gene TRBV27 combines with J gene TRBJ2-7, with 7 bases fitting TRBD2. Germline V gives CDR1 MNHEY, CDR2 SMNVEV (reference sequence). Germline trimming cut 3 bases from V and 4 bases from J; bases unmatched to any gene: 6. The CDR3 extends over 14 amino acids. CDR3 DNA: TGTGCCAGCAGTTTTTCCGGGACTAATTACGAGCAGTACTTC. It translates to CASSFSGTNYEQYF.

The chain links TRBV4-2 to TRBJ2-1, with 10 bases matching TRBD2. The V gene end was trimmed by 7 bases and the J gene end by 6 bases; junction bases not matched to a gene: 15. The CDR3 is 17 residues long. CDR1 LGHNA and CDR2 YNFKEQ come from the germline V gene. The CDR3 nucleotides read TGTGCCAGCACCGACCTAGAGCAGCGGGGGGGCGTCAATGAGCAGTTCTTC. It translates to CASTDLEQRGGVNEQFF.

The CDR3 protein is CASSLFGGESNQPQHF. CDR3 sequence (DNA): TGTGCCAGCAGCTTATTTGGGGGGGAAAGCAATCAGCCCCAGCATTTT. The chain recombines TRBV7-9 with TRBJ1-5; TRBD1 might be the D (5 bases). The CDR3 runs 16 residues. Per germline, CDR1 SEHNR and CDR2 FQNEAQ (reference sequence). V was cut by 2 bases and J by 1 base, with 12 bases left in between.

The V call is TRBV9, the J call TRBJ2-3, with D tentatively TRBD2 (6 bases). This CDR3 is built from 16 residues. CDR1 and CDR2 (germline): SGDLS, YYNGEE. V lost 0 bases and J lost 6, with 17 bases in between. The CDR3 loop is CASSVEGTGVFDTQYF. CDR3 nucleotides: TGTGCCAGCAGCGTAGAAGGGACTGGGGTTTTCGATACGCAGTATTTT.

V and J are TRBV28 and TRBJ2-7; D is unresolved. Germline V lookup: CDR1 MDHEN, CDR2 SYDVKM. This CDR3 is built from 11 residues. The ends were cut back, 6 bases at V and 3 bases at J, with 6 bases in the middle. The CDR3 protein is CASSSNYEQYF. CDR3 bases: TGTGCCAGCAGCTCTAACTACGAGCAGTACTTC.

This chain uses TRBV19 with TRBJ2-1; 14 bases match TRBD2. After removal of 3 bases from V and 8 bases from J, the junction contained 9 bases not matched to a gene. The CDR3 runs 17 residues. The germline V gene has CDR1 LNHDA and CDR2 SQIVND (reference sequence). In nucleotides, the CDR3 is TGTGCCAGTAGTATTCGGACTAGCGGGAGGCAATTGGATGAGCAGTTCTTC. Its translation: CASSIRTSGRQLDEQFF.

This clone was found a few times. This chain connects TRBV20-1 to TRBJ2-7, with D hard to call. The germline V and J ends were trimmed by 3 bases and 5 bases, with 8 bases remaining between them. Germline CDR1 is DFQATT and CDR2 is SNEGSKA (reference sequence). The CDR3 contains 11 residues. The CDR3 region is CSARQIDEQYF. DNA for the CDR3: TGCAGTGCTAGGCAGATCGACGAGCAGTACTTC.

This clone was picked up one time. The rearrangement links TRBV9 to TRBJ2-1; D might be TRBD2 (6 bases). V lost 4 bases and J lost 9, with 14 bases in between. The CDR3 extends over 13 amino acids. CDR1 is SGDLS, CDR2 YYNGEE, per germline. The CDR3 here is CASSPSLGGEQFF. CDR3 in DNA: TGTGCCAGCAGCCCGAGCTTGGGGGGTGAGCAGTTCTTC.

The rearrangement uses TRBV9 and TRBJ1-2; 8 bases map to TRBD1. The trim removed 4 bases at V and 11 bases at J, leaving 4 bases unmatched. The germline V gene has CDR1 SGDLS and CDR2 YYNGEE. The CDR3 is 11 amino acids. CDR3 sequence: CASSSRQGYTF. For the CDR3, the DNA is TGTGCCAGCAGCTCCCGACAGGGGTACACCTTC.

This chain connects TRBV4-2 to TRBJ2-1; D ambiguous. CDR3 length: 16 amino acids. The V and J ends lost 4 bases and 0 bases respectively, with 13 bases between them. From germline, CDR1 is LGHNA and CDR2 YNFKEQ. The CDR3: CASSPTFSRSYNEQFF. Written as DNA, the CDR3 is TGTGCCAGCAGCCCTACCTTCTCACGCTCCTACAATGAGCAGTTCTTC.

The rearrangement links TRBV28 to TRBJ2-7; D perhaps matches TRBD2 (6 bases). Trimming removed 6 bases at V and 8 bases at J, with 14 bases between. The CDR3 is made up of 12 amino acids. Germline V gene lookup returns CDR1 MDHEN and CDR2 SYDVKM. CDR3 sequence (DNA): TGTGCCAGCAGCGTCAGGGACTCCCAGCAGTACTTC. It codes for CASSVRDSQQYF.

The gene calls are TRBV15 and TRBJ2-5; perhaps TRBD2 as D (6 bases). With 3 bases removed from V and 4 bases from J, the gap between germline ends came to 15 bases. This CDR3 has 15 residues. Germline-derived CDR1 and CDR2 are LNHNV and YYDKDF (reference sequence). This chain's CDR3 is CATSSTRGDLETQYF. CDR3 in DNA: TGTGCCACCAGCAGTACGCGCGGGGATCTAGAGACCCAGTACTTC.

The V call is TRBV6-1, the J call TRBJ2-7; 7 positions match TRBD2. The ends lost 2 bases at V and 3 bases at J; junction bases unmatched: 7. CDR1 MNHNS and CDR2 SASEGT come from the germline V gene. The CDR3 consists of 15 residues. The CDR3 protein is CASSELSSGFYEQYF. In nucleotides, the CDR3 is TGTGCCAGCAGTGAATTGTCTAGCGGATTCTACGAGCAGTACTTC.

V and J are TRBV29-1 and TRBJ2-1; a weak D match, TRBD1 (6 bases). Germline V gene lookup returns CDR1 SQVTM and CDR2 ANQGSEA. The V and J ends lost 8 bases and 9 bases respectively, with 23 bases between them. The CDR3 is 14 amino acids. In DNA form, the CDR3 reads TGCAGCATGATCAGAGGGGGAATCCGTAGTGAGCAGTTCTTC. As protein: CSMIRGGIRSEQFF.

The chain joins TRBV4-1 to TRBJ2-7, with 8 bases matching TRBD2. This CDR3 comprises 18 residues. The ends lost 0 bases at V and 2 bases at J; junction bases unmatched: 12. Germline CDR1 and CDR2: MGHRA and YSYEKL. The CDR3 region is CASSQEWSRGRLPYEQYF. CDR3 nucleotide sequence: TGCGCCAGCAGCCAAGAGTGGTCTCGCGGGAGGCTACCCTACGAGCAGTACTTC.

The chain has TRBV19 and TRBJ2-2; 9 nucleotides align to TRBD2. CDR1 is LNHDA and CDR2 is SQIVND in the germline V gene (reference sequence). The CDR3 contains 16 residues. V lost 4 bases, J lost 0 bases, and 3 bases stayed unmatched. CDR3 in DNA: TGTGCCAGTAGTAGTTCTAGCGGGGCGAACACCGGGGAGCTGTTTTTT. As protein: CASSSSSGANTGELFF.

The chain joins TRBV7-6 to TRBJ2-1; 7 bases line up with TRBD1. With V trimmed by 2 bases and J by 2 bases, 6 bases remained unmatched. CDR1 SGHVS and CDR2 FNYEAQ come from the germline V gene. The CDR3 extends over 16 amino acids. CDR3: CASSLTGQLPYNEQFF. CDR3 in DNA: TGTGCCAGCAGCTTAACGGGACAGCTCCCCTACAATGAGCAGTTCTTC.

This rearrangement joins TRBV25-1 to TRBJ2-7, with D possibly matching TRBD2 (5 bases). Germline V gene data show CDR1 as MGHDK and CDR2 as SYGVNS. CDR3 length: 18 amino acids. V gave up 4 bases and J gave up 3 bases, with 25 bases separating them. CDR3 sequence reads: CASSGLEDGKERVYEQYF. The CDR3 region has the DNA TGTGCCAGCAGTGGTCTTGAGGACGGCAAAGAGAGGGTCTACGAGCAGTACTTC.

The chain's CDR3 is CASSPRGYASGVRNEQFF. The CDR3, as DNA: TGTGCCAGCAGCCCGAGGGGCTATGCTAGCGGGGTAAGGAATGAGCAGTTCTTC. The chain has TRBV11-2 and TRBJ2-1; the match to TRBD2 covers 9 bases. This CDR3 region has 18 residues. Trimming took 5 bases from V and 7 from J; bases not matched to a gene: 18. Germline lookup yields CDR1 SGHAT and CDR2 FQNNGV.

This clone has only one observation. The chain links TRBV7-2 to TRBJ2-3; D might be TRBD1 (6 bases). The CDR3 is 17 residues long. The V and J ends lost 5 bases and 2 bases respectively, with 20 bases between them. In germline, CDR1 is SGHTA, CDR2 FQGNSA. The CDR3 is CASSARRGLLATDTQYF. CDR3 nucleotide sequence: TGTGCCAGCAGCGCGAGAAGGGGGTTGCTGGCCACAGATACGCAGTATTTT.